The 30 T cell receptor beta chains below were found in one sample sequenced in a study of regulatory T cells in long-lasting Graves disease. Arm-PCR with iRepertoire HTBI primers amplified the CDR3 regions for these TCR beta libraries. TCRdb re-derived calls from the multiplex PCR reads in MiXCR, one entry per CDR3 protein. The data show 350,000 to 500,000 distinct CDR3 sequences, 11% to 15% seen once. Time point denoted: newly diagnosed GD, antithyroid drugs for less than 3 months. Extracted PBMC RNA gave rise to the TCR library. These data also formed part of another study, on T cells in Graves' hyperthyroidism and ophthalmopathy.

The source was peripheral blood mononuclear cells (PBMCs), collected at new diagnosis, from a patient treated with antithyroid drugs. These receptors came from a woman aged 45 to 65 with Graves disease.

The table lists this clonotype with many counts. This chain joins TRBV3-1 and TRBJ2-7, with 10 bases that match TRBD1. From germline, CDR1 is LGHDT and CDR2 YNNKEL (reference sequence). Unmatched junction bases numbered 4, after V lost 1 base and J lost 1 base. The CDR3 spans 16 residues. The CDR3 sequence: CASSQAAGQGSYEQYF. In DNA form, the CDR3 reads TGTGCCAGCAGCCAAGCTGCGGGACAGGGGTCCTACGAGCAGTACTTC.

This clonotype was seen at least ten times. The chain has TRBV7-9 and TRBJ2-1; 7 positions agree with TRBD2. V lost 6 bases, J lost 5 bases, and 7 bases stayed unmatched. CDR1 and CDR2 (germline): SEHNR, FQNEAQ (reference sequence). This CDR3 has 14 residues. For the CDR3, the DNA is TGTGCCAGCAGTACCGGCGGGACTAACAATGAGCAGTTCTTC. Amino acids: CASSTGGTNNEQFF.

Details on this clonotype: Since a much larger clone is just one base distant, this may be a read error. The chain recombines TRBV18 with TRBJ1-2; unclear D gene. This CDR3 contains 14 residues. The germline V gene encodes CDR1 KGHSH and CDR2 LQKENI. V dropped 5 bases and J dropped 2 bases, with 12 bases sitting between them. The DNA for the CDR3 is TGTGCCAGCTCATCACGCCAGACAAACTATGGCTACACCTTC. This encodes CASSSRQTNYGYTF. Together with reference TRBV18 and TRBJ1-2, the CDR3 gives the full variable domain: NAGVMQNPRHLVRRRGQEARLRCSPMKGHSHVYWYRQLPEEGLKFMVYLQKENIIDESGMPKERFSAEFPKEGPSILRIQQVVRGDSAAYFCASSSRQTNYGYTFGSGTRLTVV.

Notes on this clonotype: A much bigger clone sits one base away, suggesting this may be a read error. V and J are TRBV20-1 and TRBJ2-7; 8 nucleotides align to TRBD1. CDR1 is DFQATT, CDR2 SNEGSKA, per germline (reference sequence). CDR3 length equals 16 residues. The CDR3 region has the DNA TGCAGTACTAGAGATCCAGGCCCACAGGGGGGATACGAGCAGTACTTC. Translating it yields CSTRDPGPQGGYEQYF.

This clonotype was observed many times. CDR3: CASSPQALNTEAFF. The DNA of the CDR3 is TGTGCCAGCAGTCCGCAGGCCTTGAACACTGAAGCTTTCTTT. This chain connects TRBV12-3 or TRBV12-4 to TRBJ1-1; D not certain. V lost 5 bases and J 0 bases, leaving 10 bases between the germline ends. This CDR3 comprises 14 residues.

At least ten counts were recorded for this clonotype. V gene TRBV12-3 or TRBV12-4 combines with J gene TRBJ2-7; unclear D gene. The CDR3 consists of 20 residues. Trimming cost V 6 bases and J 3 bases, with 33 bases left between them. CDR3: CASSLGGPTLPIEPYYEQYF. Here the CDR3 DNA reads TGTGCCAGCAGCCTCGGCGGCCCTACACTCCCGATCGAGCCGTACTACGAGCAGTACTTC.

The sample holds a few counts of this clonotype. This sequence joins TRBV24-1 and TRBJ2-1; 9 positions match TRBD2. The trim removed 4 bases at V and 6 bases at J, leaving 9 bases unmatched. The V gene's germline CDR1 is KGHDR and CDR2 SFDVKD. This CDR3 comprises 16 residues. The CDR3 coding sequence is TGTGCCACCAGTGAGGAGGGTAGCGGGAGAGGCAATGAGCAGTTCTTC. Encoded protein: CATSEEGSGRGNEQFF.

This sequence joins TRBV27 and TRBJ2-6, with D hard to call. The CDR3 length is 15 residues. V lost 5 bases to trimming and J lost 2 bases, with 10 bases between them. CDR1 MNHEY and CDR2 SMNVEV come from the germline V gene (reference sequence). The chain's CDR3 is CASSRLDTGANVLTF. Written as DNA, the CDR3 is TGTGCCAGCAGTCGATTAGATACTGGGGCCAACGTCCTGACTTTC.

This clonotype has a count of ten or more. V gene TRBV28 combines with J gene TRBJ2-7; TRBD1 matches at 7 bases. In germline, CDR1 is MDHEN, CDR2 SYDVKM. The CDR3 runs to 15 residues. With V trimmed by 6 bases and J by 2 bases, 10 bases remained unmatched. In nucleotides, the CDR3 is TGTGCCAGCAGCTTGGAAGGGACAGTAACCTACGAGCAGTACTTC. Translated, it gives CASSLEGTVTYEQYF.

Concerning this clonotype: A read error may explain this, as a much larger clone is one base away. This chain links TRBV29-1 with TRBJ2-3; D might be TRBD2 (6 bases). The germline V gene encodes CDR1 SQVTM and CDR2 ANQGSEA. The CDR3 is made up of 15 amino acids. V dropped 2 bases and J dropped 2 bases, with 14 bases sitting between them. The CDR3, as DNA: TGCAGCGTTGAAACTAGCCCAAGGCCCACAGATACGCAGTATTTT. It is translated as CSVETSPRPTDTQYF.

This clonotype was seen repeatedly, ten times or more. Here the CDR3 DNA reads TGTGCCAGCAGCTTAGCGAGTAGCTTCAATGAGCAGTTCTTC. Its translation: CASSLASSFNEQFF. The V call is TRBV7-8, the J call TRBJ2-1; the D is unclear. V lost 0 bases and J lost 6, with 9 bases in between. Germline assignment: CDR1 SGHVS and CDR2 FQNEAQ. This CDR3 is 14 amino acids long. The variable domain in full, with the rest retrieved from reference TRBV7-8 and TRBJ2-1, is GAGVSQSPRYKVAKRGQDVALRCDPISGHVSLFWYQQALGQGPEFLTYFQNEAQLDKSGLPSDRFFAERPEGSVSTLKIQRTQQEDSAVYLCASSLASSFNEQFFGPGTRLTVL.

V gene TRBV10-3 combines with J gene TRBJ2-7, with TRBD2 identical over 9 bases. Germline CDR1 and CDR2: ENHRY and SYGVKD. The CDR3 sequence is 14 residues long. Trimming at V came to 8 bases and at J to 2 bases, leaving 7 bases not matched to a gene. Here the CDR3 DNA reads TGTGCCATCCGCGGGGGGGCGGGAGCCTACGAGCAGTACTTC. Amino acids: CAIRGGAGAYEQYF.

This clonotype appeared many times. V and J are TRBV28 and TRBJ2-3; TRBD1 might be the D (6 bases). This CDR3 contains 14 residues. The germline V and J ends were trimmed by 2 bases and 5 bases, with 11 bases remaining between them. Germline CDR1 and CDR2: MDHEN and SYDVKM. DNA of the CDR3: TGTGCCAGCAGTTTACTAACAGGGTTAGATACGCAGTATTTT. Protein product: CASSLLTGLDTQYF.

This clonotype was recorded many times. This chain uses TRBV28 with TRBJ2-1; 15 bases match TRBD2. The CDR3 totals 20 residues. Per germline, CDR1 MDHEN and CDR2 SYDVKM. V was pared by 1 base and J by 5 bases, with 12 bases of the junction left unmatched. CDR3 sequence reads: CASSLLQGTSGRSTHNEQFF. The CDR3 DNA follows: TGTGCCAGCAGTTTATTACAAGGGACTAGCGGGAGGAGTACCCACAATGAGCAGTTCTTC.

V is TRBV6-2 or TRBV6-3 and J is TRBJ1-3; no clear D gene. The CDR3 is 16 amino acids. In germline, CDR1 is MNHEY, CDR2 SVGEGT. V lost 0 bases and J 0 bases, leaving 9 bases between the germline ends. The CDR3 coding sequence is TGTGCCAGCAGTTACTCGATACAGCACTCTGGAAACACCATATATTTT. Encoded protein: CASSYSIQHSGNTIYF.

The genes are TRBV11-1 and TRBJ2-3; 11 bases fit TRBD2. V gave up 8 bases and J gave up 5 bases; unmatched junction bases: 6. The CDR3 has 14 residues. Germline V CDR1 and CDR2: SGHAT, FQDESV (reference sequence). The CDR3 nucleotides read TGTGCCAGCGAACTAGCGGGAGCGGGAGATACGCAGTATTTT. This codes for CASELAGAGDTQYF.

The chain joins TRBV28 to TRBJ2-5, with TRBD2 identical over 11 bases. CDR3 length: 16 residues. The V gene's germline CDR1 is MDHEN and CDR2 SYDVKM. V lost 4 bases to trimming and J lost 5 bases; unmatched junction nucleotides: 9. CDR3 nucleotides: TGTGCCAGCAGTTATCGTAGCGGGAGGGATTGGGAGACCCAGTACTTC. Its protein is CASSYRSGRDWETQYF. The full variable domain, rest sourced from reference TRBV28 and TRBJ2-5, is DVKVTQSSRYLVKRTGEKVFLECVQDMDHENMFWYRQDPGLGLRLIYFSYDVKMKEKGDIPEGYSVSREKKERFSLILESASTNQTSMYLCASSYRSGRDWETQYFGPGTRLLVL.

The chain joins TRBV7-2 to TRBJ2-5; possibly TRBD1 for D (8 bases). Trimming took off 5 bases at V and 1 base at J, with 17 bases between the two ends. CDR1 is SGHTA and CDR2 is FQGNSA in the germline V gene. The CDR3 covers 16 residues. CDR3: CASSRTGGGPQETQYF. CDR3 bases: TGTGCCAGCAGCCGTACAGGGGGGGGACCCCAAGAGACCCAGTACTTC.

This clonotype was counted many times. The chain's CDR3 is CATSDYYRGEQYF. In DNA, the CDR3 is TGTGCCACCAGTGATTACTACAGGGGCGAGCAGTACTTC. The chain links TRBV24-1 to TRBJ2-7, with 7 bases lining up with TRBD1. The CDR3 extends over 13 amino acids. Germline V gene sequence: CDR1 KGHDR, CDR2 SFDVKD. The J segment lost 6 bases and the V segment lost 2 bases, leaving 3 bases of the junction unmatched.

There are a few counts of this clonotype. This chain joins TRBV5-5 and TRBJ1-5; 8 bases line up with TRBD1. CDR3 length: 15 residues. Germline trimming cut 3 bases from V and 0 bases from J; bases unmatched to any gene: 2. The V gene's germline CDR1 is SGHKS and CDR2 YYEKEE (reference sequence). The CDR3 here is CASSWTGNSNQPQHF. The CDR3 DNA reads TGTGCCAGCAGCTGGACAGGGAATAGCAATCAGCCCCAGCATTTT.

At least ten counts were recorded for this clonotype. This chain uses TRBV5-1 with TRBJ1-4, with D hard to call. Germline-derived CDR1 and CDR2 are SGHRS and YFSETQ. This CDR3 contains 14 residues. Trimming took off 0 bases at V and 8 bases at J, with 11 bases between the two ends. Here the CDR3 reads CASSLAEGTEKLFF. The CDR3 nucleotides are TGCGCCAGCAGCTTGGCGGAGGGAACCGAAAAACTGTTTTTT.

This clonotype was counted at least ten times. The gene calls are TRBV28 and TRBJ2-5; no definite D call. The germline CDR1 and CDR2 sequences are MDHEN and SYDVKM. Deletions cut 1 base from V and 1 base from J, with 7 bases between. This CDR3 contains 14 residues. The CDR3 protein is CASSLSRPQETQYF. As DNA, the CDR3 is TGTGCCAGCAGTTTATCGCGGCCCCAAGAGACCCAGTACTTC. Together with reference TRBV28 and TRBJ2-5, the CDR3 gives the full variable domain: DVKVTQSSRYLVKRTGEKVFLECVQDMDHENMFWYRQDPGLGLRLIYFSYDVKMKEKGDIPEGYSVSREKKERFSLILESASTNQTSMYLCASSLSRPQETQYFGPGTRLLVL.

This clonotype occurred many times. The chain couples TRBV28 to TRBJ2-7; 7 bases match TRBD1. With V trimmed by 6 bases and J by 3 bases, 8 bases remained unmatched. This CDR3 spans 14 amino acids. Germline V gene sequence: CDR1 MDHEN, CDR2 SYDVKM. CDR3 coding DNA: TGTGCCAGCAGCACCCGGACAGGATTCTACGAGCAGTACTTC. Protein: CASSTRTGFYEQYF.

This clonotype occurred many times. This chain uses TRBV6-2 or TRBV6-3 with TRBJ2-3; no clear D gene. Trimming pared 5 bases from V and 1 base from J, leaving 10 bases between. Germline V lookup: CDR1 MNHEY, CDR2 SVGEGT. The CDR3 sequence is 14 residues long. CDR3 DNA: TGTGCCAGCAGTAGAGGTTGGGGCACAGATACGCAGTATTTT. Translating it yields CASSRGWGTDTQYF.

The V call is TRBV28, the J call TRBJ2-7, with D possibly TRBD1 on 7 matching bases. V was pared by 2 bases and J by 5 bases, with 16 bases between. CDR3 length: 15 residues. Germline loops: CDR1 MDHEN, CDR2 SYDVKM. CDR3 sequence reads: CASSLDAGGLDEQYF. The DNA of the CDR3 is TGTGCCAGCAGTTTAGATGCAGGGGGGCTGGACGAGCAGTACTTC.

This clonotype was seen only a few times. The chain carries TRBV10-3 and TRBJ2-5; possible D gene TRBD2, 7 bases. Trimming left V 3 bases short and J 5 bases short, with 13 bases between. Germline-derived CDR1 and CDR2 are ENHRY and SYGVKD. This CDR3 is 14 amino acids long. The CDR3 region has the DNA TGTGCCATCAGTGAAGGGGGGGCCGGGGAGACCCAGTACTTC. Translation: CAISEGGAGETQYF.

The sample holds a few counts of this clonotype. This chain links TRBV6-1 with TRBJ2-7; tentatively, D is TRBD2 (6 bases). Germline V lookup: CDR1 MNHNS, CDR2 SASEGT. The CDR3 is 14 amino acids. V shed 7 bases and J shed 3 bases, with 16 bases lying between them. The CDR3 reads CASNLSGPDYEQYF. The CDR3, as DNA: TGTGCCAGCAACCTCAGCGGGCCAGACTACGAGCAGTACTTC.

This clonotype was seen many times. The V gene is TRBV11-2, the J gene TRBJ2-2; D not certain. This CDR3 region has 15 residues. V was clipped by 4 bases and J by 1 base, with 10 bases between them. Germline assignment: CDR1 SGHAT and CDR2 FQNNGV. The CDR3 is CASSSLGGNTGELFF. CDR3 bases: TGTGCCAGCAGCTCCCTGGGCGGGAACACCGGGGAGCTGTTTTTT.

To note about this clonotype: A read error is likely, as this CDR3 ends without the conserved phenylalanine or tryptophan. The CDR3 DNA sequence: TGCGGGGGGCTAGCCCCTAAATCCTACGAGCAGTACCTC. This sequence encodes CGGLAPKSYEQYL. V is TRBV20-1 and J is TRBJ2-7; perhaps D is TRBD1 or TRBD2 (6 bases each). CDR1 DFQATT and CDR2 SNEGSKA come from the germline V gene (reference sequence). This CDR3 has 13 residues.

This clonotype was detected ten times or more. The CDR3 DNA sequence: TGTGCCAGCAGCTCTGTCCCAGGTGAAGAGCAGTACTTC. This gives the protein CASSSVPGEEQYF. V gene TRBV5-4 combines with J gene TRBJ2-7; D is ambiguous. This CDR3 is built from 13 residues. The V gene lost 3 bases and the J gene lost 7 bases, with 14 bases spanning the gap. In germline, CDR1 is SGHNT, CDR2 YYREEE (reference sequence).